The 12 T cell receptor beta chains listed next were all sequenced from one sample in a study of type 1 regulatory T cells. Their recognized antigens are unknown. A single record per CDR3 protein comes from TCRdb applying MiXCR to the reads. The sample includes 20,000 or so distinct CDR3 sequences, roughly half seen only once; the top ten take 4.8%. Specimen: cultured T cells, either the whole culture or a sorted T cell fraction (not recorded which). These receptors originate from a human donor in good health.

This clonotype showed up just a few times. The gene calls are TRBV6-1 and TRBJ2-5; 9 bases are shared with TRBD2. The CDR3 has 15 residues. CDR1 is MNHNS, CDR2 SASEGT, per germline. The junction had 10 bases not matched to a gene; V was cut back by 11 bases and J by 0 bases. The CDR3 spells CAVYTGLADQETQYF. The CDR3, as DNA: TGTGCCGTTTACACGGGACTAGCAGACCAAGAGACCCAGTACTTC.

The rearrangement joins TRBV2 to TRBJ1-4; D is uncertain. The CDR3 loop spans 15 amino acids. CDR1 is SNHLY and CDR2 is FYNNEI in the germline V gene. The V end was cut by 7 bases, the J end by 0 bases, with 12 bases between. CDR3 bases: TGTGCCAGCAACGGCCTACTAGCAACTAATGAAAAACTGTTTTTT. Amino acid sequence: CASNGLLATNEKLFF.

V is TRBV19 and J is TRBJ1-3; TRBD1 agrees at 7 bases. Germline V gene sequence: CDR1 LNHDA, CDR2 SQIVND (reference sequence). CDR3 length: 14 residues. After removal of 8 bases from V and 0 bases from J, the junction contained 4 bases not matched to a gene. The CDR3 here is CASRWTGSGNTIYF. DNA for the CDR3: TGTGCCAGTCGCTGGACAGGCTCTGGAAACACCATATATTTT.

The chain has TRBV18 and TRBJ1-4; D not resolved. Germline-derived CDR1 and CDR2 are KGHSH and LQKENI. The CDR3 is made up of 15 amino acids. V was trimmed by 4 bases and J by 7 bases, leaving 16 bases between them. CDR3 region: CASSRDFLGSEKLFF. The DNA of the CDR3 is TGTGCCAGCTCACGCGATTTTCTAGGAAGTGAAAAACTGTTTTTT.

The rearrangement uses TRBV11-2 and TRBJ2-5; D call uncertain. Trimming pared 2 bases from V and 2 bases from J, leaving 9 bases between. CDR1 and CDR2 (germline): SGHAT, FQNNGV. This CDR3 contains 14 residues. The CDR3 is CASSLSGAQETQYF. CDR3 nucleotides: TGTGCCAGCAGCTTATCAGGTGCACAAGAGACCCAGTACTTC.

The chain joins TRBV12-3 or TRBV12-4 to TRBJ2-7; 8 nucleotides line up with TRBD1. The CDR3 is 13 amino acids. V was clipped by 5 bases and J by 1 base; unmatched bases: 1. Written as DNA, the CDR3 is TGTGCCAGCAGTCGGGACAGGTCCTACGAGCAGTACTTC. Its translation: CASSRDRSYEQYF.

In its sample, this clonotype was seen a few times. The chain employs TRBV19 and TRBJ2-3; tentatively, D is TRBD1 (6 bases). The ends were cut back, 6 bases at V and 0 bases at J, with 10 bases in the middle. CDR1 and CDR2 from the germline V gene are LNHDA and SQIVND (reference sequence). CDR3 length equals 14 residues. In nucleotides, the CDR3 is TGTGCCAGTAGCAGTACAGGGAGCACAGATACGCAGTATTTT. Its translation is CASSSTGSTDTQYF.

The chain has TRBV16 and TRBJ1-2; no clear D. Per the germline V gene, CDR1 is KGHSY and CDR2 is FQNENV. This CDR3 is 12 amino acids long. V was cut by 7 bases and J by 0 bases, with 6 bases left in between. The CDR3 is CASTGANYGYTF. CDR3 nucleotides: TGTGCCAGCACCGGGGCTAACTATGGCTACACCTTC.

This chain connects TRBV18 to TRBJ2-5; D possibly corresponds to TRBD1 (6 bases). This CDR3 is 14 amino acids long. The germline V and J ends were trimmed by 3 bases and 1 base, with 9 bases remaining between them. The germline V gene encodes CDR1 KGHSH and CDR2 LQKENI. CDR3 in amino acids: CASSPQGLQETQYF. Written as DNA, the CDR3 is TGTGCCAGCTCACCTCAGGGGCTCCAAGAGACCCAGTACTTC.

The chain's CDR3 is CASSLAPGGLGGELFF. The CDR3 nucleotides read TGCGCCAGCAGCTTGGCCCCGGGGGGGCTAGGCGGGGAGCTGTTTTTT. The J gene is TRBJ2-2, the V gene TRBV5-1; 8 nucleotides agree with TRBD2. Looked up from germline, CDR1 is SGHRS and CDR2 is YFSETQ. J lost 7 bases, V lost 0 bases, and 8 bases had no gene match. The CDR3 contains 16 residues.

J is TRBJ1-3 and V is TRBV12-3 or TRBV12-4; D possibly corresponds to TRBD1 (5 bases). V lost 1 base and J lost 4, with 14 bases in between. The CDR3 covers 16 residues. The CDR3 here is CASSLGFAGSGNTIYF. The DNA of the CDR3 is TGTGCCAGCAGTTTAGGTTTTGCAGGGTCGGGAAACACCATATATTTT.

The count of this clonotype is one. The gene calls are TRBV2 and TRBJ2-1; D is possibly TRBD1 or TRBD2 (6 bases each). The CDR3 consists of 14 residues. The germline gives CDR1 SNHLY, CDR2 FYNNEI. Trimming shortened V by 3 bases and J by 7 bases, and 13 bases separated the two germline ends. CDR3 nucleotides: TGTGCCAGCAGTGATTTTCGGGGGCGGAATGAGCAGTTCTTC. Its translation: CASSDFRGRNEQFF.